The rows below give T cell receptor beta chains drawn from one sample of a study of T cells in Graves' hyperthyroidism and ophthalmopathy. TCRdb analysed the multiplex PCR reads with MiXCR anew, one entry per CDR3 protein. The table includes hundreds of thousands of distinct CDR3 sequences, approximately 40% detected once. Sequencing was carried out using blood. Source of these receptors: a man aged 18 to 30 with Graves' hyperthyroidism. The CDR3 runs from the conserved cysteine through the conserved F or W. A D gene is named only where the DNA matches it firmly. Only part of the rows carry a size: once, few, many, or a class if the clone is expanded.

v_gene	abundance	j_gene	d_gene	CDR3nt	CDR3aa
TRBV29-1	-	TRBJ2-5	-	TGCAGCGCCTGGAGCTACCAAGAGACCCAGTACTTC	CSAWSYQETQYF
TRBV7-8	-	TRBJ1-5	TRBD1	TGTGCCAGCAGCCTGACAGGGGGGATGGTTTGGATTAGCAATCAGCCCCAGCATTTT	CASSLTGGMVWISNQPQHF
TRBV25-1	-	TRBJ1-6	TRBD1	TGTGTCACCAGTGGGACAGGAAAATCACCCCTCCACTTT	CVTSGTGKSPLHF
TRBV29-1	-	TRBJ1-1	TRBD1	TGCAGCTCCTTAGAAGGGACAGCGAACACTGAAGCTTTCTTT	CSSLEGTANTEAFF
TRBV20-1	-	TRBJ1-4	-	TGCAGTGCTAGAGGTTTAGGAGAAAAACTGTTTTTT	CSARGLGEKLFF
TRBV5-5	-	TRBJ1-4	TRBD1	TGTGCCAGCAGTGCCGACAGGGGCCGGGAAAAACTGTTTTTT	CASSADRGREKLFF
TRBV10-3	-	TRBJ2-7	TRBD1	TGTGCCATCAGTGAAGGGGACAGCTCTGCCTACGAGCAGTACTTC	CAISEGDSSAYEQYF
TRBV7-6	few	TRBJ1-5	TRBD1	TGTGCCAGCAGCCTGGGACAGTCGGTAAATCAGCCCCAGCATTTT	CASSLGQSVNQPQHF
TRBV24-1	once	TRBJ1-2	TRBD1	TGTGCCAGCAGCGCCATATTACAGGGGTTTGGAGGCTACACCTTC	CASSAILQGFGGYTF
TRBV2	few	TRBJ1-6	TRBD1	TGTGCCTGGAGTGCCTGGACAGGGGAAAGTTCACCCCTCCACTTT	CAWSAWTGESSPLHF
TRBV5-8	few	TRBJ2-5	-	TGTGCCAGCAGCTTGGGTTACGGGGTTACGAGGGAAGAGACCCAGTACTTC	CASSLGYGVTREETQYF
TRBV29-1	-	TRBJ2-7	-	TGCAGCGTTGAGGTGGCCGAATCCTACGAGCAGTACTTC	CSVEVAESYEQYF
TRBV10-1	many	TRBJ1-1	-	TGCGCCAGCAGTGGGGTCCCCGAGGGGATAGCTTTCTTT	CASSGVPEGIAFF
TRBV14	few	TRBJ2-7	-	TGTGCCAGCAGCAAGGTCCGGGCGAACGAGCAGTACTTC	CASSKVRANEQYF
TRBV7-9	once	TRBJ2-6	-	TGTGCCAGCAGCTTGAAGGCAGTTGCCTCTGGGGCCAACGTCCTGACTTTC	CASSLKAVASGANVLTF
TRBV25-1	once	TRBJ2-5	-	TGTGCCAGCACCGAGGACAACCGAGAGACCCGGTACTTC	CASTEDNRETRYF
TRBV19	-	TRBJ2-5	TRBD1	TGTGCCAGTAGCCGACAGGGGAGGTTAGAGACCCAGTACTTC	CASSRQGRLETQYF
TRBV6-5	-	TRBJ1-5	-	TGTGCCAGCAGCCCCGAGGGGGGGCAACAGCCCCAGCATTTT	CASSPEGGQQPQHF
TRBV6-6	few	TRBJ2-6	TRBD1	TGTGCCAGCATAGGGACAGACGGGGCTGGGGCCAACGTCCTGACTTTC	CASIGTDGAGANVLTF
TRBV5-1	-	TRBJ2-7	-	TGCGCCAGCAGAAAAGGGGACGGAACATCCTACGAGCAGTACTTC	CASRKGDGTSYEQYF
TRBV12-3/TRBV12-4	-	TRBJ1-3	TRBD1	TGTGCCAGCACCTATACAGGGGGCTTCACTGGAAACACCATATATTTT	CASTYTGGFTGNTIYF
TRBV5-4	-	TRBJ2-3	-	TGTGCCAGCAGCCCACAAGCCACAGATACGCAGTATTTT	CASSPQATDTQYF
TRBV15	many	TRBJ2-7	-	TGTGCCACCAGCACGGAAGGGAAGTCCTACGAGCAGTACTTC	CATSTEGKSYEQYF
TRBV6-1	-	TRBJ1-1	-	TGTGCCATCAGGGGTTACACTGAAGCTTTCTTT	CAIRGYTEAFF
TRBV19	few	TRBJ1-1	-	TGTGCCTCTACCAGGTCGGGGGCCTCAAACACTGAAGCTTTCTTT	CASTRSGASNTEAFF
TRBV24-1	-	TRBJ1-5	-	TGTGCCACCAGCAGCCCGGACCTCAGCAATCAGCCCCAGCATTTT	CATSSPDLSNQPQHF
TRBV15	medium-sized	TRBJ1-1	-	TGTGCCACCAGCAGACCCAGACAGACGAACACTGAAGCTTTCTTT	CATSRPRQTNTEAFF
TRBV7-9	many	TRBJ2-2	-	TGTGCCAGCAGCTTAGGACGGTTCGGGGAGCTGTTTTTT	CASSLGRFGELFF
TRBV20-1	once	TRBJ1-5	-	TGCAGTGAAAGGGAGAACCAGCCCCAGCATTTT	CSERENQPQHF
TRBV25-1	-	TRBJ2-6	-	TGTGCCAGCAGTTCTGCAGGGACTGGGGCCAACGTCCTGACTTTC	CASSSAGTGANVLTF
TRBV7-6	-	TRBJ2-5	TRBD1	TGTGCCAGCAGCTTCGGTAGTTACCCTGAAACCGGGACAGGGGGCGAGACCCAGTACTTC	CASSFGSYPETGTGGETQYF
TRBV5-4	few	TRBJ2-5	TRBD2	TGTGCCAGCAGCCATTCTAGCGGGTCAGAGACCCAGTACTTC	CASSHSSGSETQYF
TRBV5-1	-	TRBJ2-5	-	TGTGCCAGCGGCCAAGGGAAGCGGGCGAATCTCCAAGAGACCCAGTACTTC	CASGQGKRANLQETQYF
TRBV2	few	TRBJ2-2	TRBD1	TGTGCCAGCTCAGGCAGGACAGGGGTGTCCGGGGAGCTGTTTTTT	CASSGRTGVSGELFF
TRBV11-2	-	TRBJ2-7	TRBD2	TGTGCCAGCAGCTTGGCAGGACTAGCGGTCTACGAGCAGTACTTC	CASSLAGLAVYEQYF
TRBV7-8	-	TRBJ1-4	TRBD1	TGTGCCAGCAGCCCGAACAGGCAGGGGGGAAAACTGTTTTTT	CASSPNRQGGKLFF
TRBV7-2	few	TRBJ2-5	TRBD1	TGTGCCAGCAGCTTACATAGGGGACAGGGGGAGACCCAGTACTTC	CASSLHRGQGETQYF
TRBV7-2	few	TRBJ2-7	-	TGTGCCAGCAGGCTCCCACCTAGCCCAGGATCCTACGAGCAGTACTTC	CASRLPPSPGSYEQYF
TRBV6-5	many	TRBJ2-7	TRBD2	TGTGCCAGCCAGGCGGGTAGCGGGCGCAACGAGCAGTACTTC	CASQAGSGRNEQYF
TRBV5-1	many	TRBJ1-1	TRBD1	TGCGCCAGCAGCCCGGAGGGGGCGAGGACTGAAGCTTTCTTT	CASSPEGARTEAFF
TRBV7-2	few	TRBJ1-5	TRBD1	TGTGCCAGCAGCCCAGGGGGCGCGAGTCAGCCCCAGCATTTT	CASSPGGASQPQHF
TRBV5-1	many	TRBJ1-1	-	TGCGCCAGCAGCTTGACACGGGGTGTTAACACTGAAGCTTTCTTT	CASSLTRGVNTEAFF
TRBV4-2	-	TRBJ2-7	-	TGTGCCAGCAGCCAAGACAGGGAGGAGACCTACGAGCAGTACTTC	CASSQDREETYEQYF
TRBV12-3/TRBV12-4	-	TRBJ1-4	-	TGTGCCAGCAGCCATTCCGCAGGGGAAAAACTGTTTTTT	CASSHSAGEKLFF
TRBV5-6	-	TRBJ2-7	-	TGTGCCTGGAGCAAACGGGAGCTGTACGAGCAGTACTTC	CAWSKRELYEQYF
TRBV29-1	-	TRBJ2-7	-	TGCAGCGTTGAGGTGGCGGGATCCGGGAGAGCCTACGAGCAGTACTTC	CSVEVAGSGRAYEQYF
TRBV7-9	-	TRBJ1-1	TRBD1	TGTGCCAGCAGCCATCCGGGACAGGGAGGCCAAGCTTTCTTT	CASSHPGQGGQAFF
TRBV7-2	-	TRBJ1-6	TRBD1	TGCGCCAGCAGCCAAGTTCCAGGGGGCTACTCACCCCTCCACTTT	CASSQVPGGYSPLHF
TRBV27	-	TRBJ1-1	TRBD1	TGTGCCAGCAGACAAGGACAGGGTGAAGCTTTCTTT	CASRQGQGEAFF
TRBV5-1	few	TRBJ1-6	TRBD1	TGCGCCAGCAGCTTGGGGACAGGGGCCAATAATTCACCCCTCCACTTT	CASSLGTGANNSPLHF
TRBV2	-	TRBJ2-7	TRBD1	TGTGCCAGCAGTTTGGACAGGGGACACGAGCAGTACTTC	CASSLDRGHEQYF
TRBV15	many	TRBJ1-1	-	TGTGCCACCAGCAGAGATTTGAGAGACACTGAAGCTTTCTTT	CATSRDLRDTEAFF
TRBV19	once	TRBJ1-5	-	TGTGCCAGTAGTGGGGGAGTCTTTAGCAGTCAGCCCCAGCATTTT	CASSGGVFSSQPQHF
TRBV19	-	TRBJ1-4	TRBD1	TGTGCCAGTAGTATGAGGGAGACAGGGGCAGATAAACTGTTTTTT	CASSMRETGADKLFF